What follows describes a single T cell receptor beta chain. Its cognate antigen has yet to be identified. Per-base qualities were not stored, and no clone one base away is much larger. The sample originates from a study of CD8 T cells in Susac syndrome (dated by TCRdb to between 2017 and 2020). With regard to the full study: Of the Susac syndrome patients who were sequenced, roughly 6 had clinically active disease and roughly eight were in clinical remission. At blood withdrawal, Susac syndrome patients were therapy-naive, treated with corticosteroids (with IVIg additionally given to some), or treated with IVIg alone. The study used repertoire sequencing to test whether antigen drove CD8+ T cell activation and differentiation in Susac syndrome.

Peripheral blood CD8+ and CD4+ T cells from healthy donors, Susac syndrome patients and multiple sclerosis patients were profiled using high-throughput TCR beta sequencing. Susac syndrome patients met recently defined diagnostic criteria for definite or probable disease. CD8+ TEMRA cells were enriched by FACS, while bulk CD8+ and CD4+ T cells were purified by magnetic negative isolation. Blood was collected in EDTA tubes and processed within 24 hours, with PBMCs isolated through density gradient centrifugation. PBMCs destined for TCR sequencing were cryopreserved in liquid nitrogen and later thawed in a 37 °C water bath. Purity of sorted or isolated CD4+, CD8+ and CD8+ TEMRA cells was at least 90%. Including cysteine and phenylalanine, the CDR3 has 14 amino acids. The sequence is cut down to CDR3 DNA, 42 bases in frame from base 1. The V and J ends are trimmed by 4 bases and 2 bases, leaving 12 bases between them.

The research as a whole found: The CD4+ T cell repertoire of patients with Susac syndrome showed no detectable clonal expansion. The number of individuals in the TCR sequencing and HLA analysis was acknowledged as relatively small.

RNA was extracted using the RNeasy kit, and 0.5 to 1 microgram was reverse transcribed with random hexamers. The immunoSEQ multiplex PCR assay, which covers 54 Vbeta and 13 Jbeta segments, was used to amplify TCR beta CDR3 regions. To correct PCR amplification bias, a synthetic template baseline was used for both primer optimization and computational correction. The authors' pipeline ran thus. Reads were annotated to V, D and J genes per IMGT and analyzed with immunoSEQ Analyzer, keeping only productive sequences. Clonality was computed as one minus Shannon entropy normalized by log2 of the number of productive unique sequences. Public and private clones were assessed among the 100 most prevalent clones of each patient and control. A clone was defined as Susac-specific if it was absent from the healthy and MS cohorts, from over a thousand published viral clones and from other ImmuneACCESS disease sequences. Using fastp trimming at Q25 and MiXCR clonotype assembly, TCRdb reanalyzed the public sequencing data and kept in-frame beta chains. For every CDR3 protein sequence, its rows merge into one entry that carries the most common genes and DNA. These V and J calls are TCRdb output, not the study's own analysis. Counted in this sample were hundreds of thousands of distinct CDR3 sequences; 85% to 95% of them appeared once. The ten largest account for under 0.2% of the sample.

Here the chain combines TRBV12-3 or TRBV12-4 and TRBJ2-7, and perhaps TRBD2 as D gene, on 5 matching bases. Material for sequencing was CD4+ T cells from PBMCs. The TCR was taken from a human donor with Susac syndrome. The CDR3 is CASSSSDGAYEQYF. The nucleotide sequence is given as TGTGCCAGCAGTTCTTCAGACGGGGCCTACGAGCAGTACTTC.